A single TCR beta chain is shown here with its context. In the study's own analysis: Nucleated cell number was recorded as an estimate derived from reference gene primer amplification. Some clones are missing from TCRdb's copy, which holds only in-frame ones; the method was immunoSEQ multiplex PCR. V, J and clone size are taken as reported in that table, and D and trimming were inferred from the DNA itself. The sample contains roughly 68,000 clones, about nine tenths of which appear only once. This sample is drawn from a study of blood T cell repertoires in COVID-19. For the study at large: Samples came from the United States, Italy and Spain, spanning acute and convalescent COVID-19. T cells, B-cell-depleted T cells, or PBMCs provided the cDNA or gDNA that served as material.

Enrollment of patients from Seattle took place during active infection, with longitudinal follow-up. CDR1 and CDR2 from the germline V gene are SGHTA and FQGNSA. The CDR3 is made up of 14 amino acids. V lost 4 bases and J 6 bases, leaving 10 bases between the germline ends. The sequenced material came from peripheral blood. The sequence came from a man between 45 and 60 years old with COVID-19, enrolled during active disease. The chain carries TRBV7-2 and TRBJ1-6; D uncertain. CDR3 protein: CASSWSGFNSPLHF. CDR3 nucleotides: TGTGCCAGCAGCTGGTCGGGATTTAATTCACCCCTCCACTTT. Using reference TRBV7-2 and TRBJ1-6 for the parts outside the CDR3, the full variable domain is GAGVSQSPSNKVTEKGKDVELRCDPISGHTALYWYRQSLGQGLEFLIYFQGNSAPDKSGLPSDRFSAERTGGSVSTLTIQRTQQEDSAVYLCASSWSGFNSPLHFGNGTRLTVT.